The present TCR beta chain was sequenced within a study of PD-1 blockade in classical Hodgkin lymphoma. The time point is: cycle 4 day 1 (C4D1), after around six weeks of nivolumab. Every patient experienced relapse after autologous stem cell transplantation, and brentuximab vedotin exposure varied. CD4+ T cells were purified from thawed PBMCs by negative selection. Trimming removed 2 bases at V and 7 bases at J, with 17 bases between. The CDR3 is made up of 16 amino acids. Germline V gene data show CDR1 as MDHEN and CDR2 as SYDVKM. The repertoire was sequenced with immunoSEQ multiplex PCR; TCRdb's copy has only in-frame clones and lacks some. The repertoire consists of around 30,000 clones, with about 90% occurring once and the leading ten covering approximately 0.3%.

The sample consisted of CD4+ T cells from blood, taken before the fourth cycle of nivolumab. The receptor was derived from a human donor with classical Hodgkin lymphoma. V is TRBV28 and J is TRBJ1-4; a possible D gene is TRBD1 (6 bases). For the CDR3, the DNA is TGTGCCAGCAGTTTAAAGGACAGTCTTCTAGCTGAAAAACTGTTTTTT. It is translated as CASSLKDSLLAEKLFF.